Listed below are T cell receptor beta chains from one sample, sequenced in a study of blood T cell repertoires in COVID-19. Some clones are missing from TCRdb's copy, which holds only in-frame ones; the method was immunoSEQ multiplex PCR. This table holds 250,000 or so clones, less than 90% found once. The sample was peripheral blood. Receptors were obtained from a woman aged 40-49 years who had recovered from COVID-19. The CDR3 runs from the conserved cysteine through the conserved F or W. The order of the fields is J gene, V gene, CDR3 protein.

TRBJ2-2 TRBV30 CAWRGLASGTGELFF
TRBJ2-1 TRBV3-1/TRBV3-2 CASSQDKGAYNEQFF
TRBJ1-1 TRBV30 CALKNTEAFF
TRBJ1-5 TRBV20-1 CSASSTANQPQHF
TRBJ1-6 TRBV15 CATSRDLGQHSPLHF
TRBJ2-1 TRBV4-2 CASSQEVRGAFYNEQFF
TRBJ1-1 TRBV7-9 CASSLPGIQAFF
TRBJ1-2 TRBV2 CASKADGYTF
TRBJ2-2 TRBV19 CASSRSDTGELFF
TRBJ1-2 TRBV19 CASTSDRGQLNYGYTF
TRBJ2-7 TRBV6-5 CASSTAGGNTYEQYF
TRBJ1-2 TRBV11-2 CASSPSTGTGFYTF
TRBJ1-2 TRBV24-1 CATSDGDRGFGYTF
TRBJ1-1 TRBV30 CAWSVGQGLPGTEAFF
TRBJ2-7 TRBV3-1/TRBV3-2 CASSQSVVSAGEQYF
TRBJ2-5 TRBV10-3 CAISGREGKETQYF
TRBJ2-7 TRBV5-1 CASRMPGQGYEQYF
TRBJ2-1 TRBV19 CASSIGGPDRNYNEQFF
TRBJ2-3 TRBV3-1/TRBV3-2 CASSHTSGGADTQYF
TRBJ1-4 TRBV29-1 CSVALRPREKLFF
TRBJ2-3 TRBV19 CASSPETGGSTDTQYF
TRBJ1-2 TRBV30 CAWSLGQGLAGYTF
TRBJ1-2 TRBV2 CASTPAGGNYGYTF
TRBJ2-7 TRBV10-3 CAISVESGLSEQYF
TRBJ2-5 TRBV14 CASSPWTSGETQYF
TRBJ2-1 TRBV24-1 CATSDQGTGFNEQFF
TRBJ2-7 TRBV2 CASRRSTGGHEQYF
TRBJ2-7 TRBV7-7 CASSSGQNSYEQYF